This TCR beta chain was documented in a study of CD8 T cells in ankylosing spondylitis. This CDR3 spans 18 amino acids. Germline lookup yields CDR1 SGHAT and CDR2 FQNNGV. The trim removed 5 bases at V and 4 bases at J, leaving 15 bases unmatched. This clonotype was observed many times. Antigen unknown. Study outcomes and limitations: Seemingly characteristic of ankylosing spondylitis blood was a TCR beta motif consisting of several highly homologous variants. Enrichment of disease-linked clones was reportedly significant in matched ankylosing spondylitis synovial fluid. In reactive arthritis synovial fluid and blood, some motif variants had been reported before.

Libraries for TCR beta were made by quantitative 5'-RACE with molecular barcodes. TCRdb redid the calling of the 5' RACE reads with MiXCR, one entry per CDR3 protein. Of roughly 130,000 distinct CDR3 sequences in the sample, 6% to 8.5% were seen once. The chain recombines TRBV11-2 with TRBJ2-3; 10 bases match TRBD2. This receptor was obtained from a male donor with ankylosing spondylitis or in good health (not recorded which). The sequenced material came from blood, either unsorted or a sorted T cell fraction (not recorded which). This chain's CDR3 is CASSPTRLAGALPDTQYF. The CDR3 coding sequence is TGTGCCAGCAGCCCAACGCGTCTAGCGGGAGCCCTCCCAGATACGCAGTATTTT.